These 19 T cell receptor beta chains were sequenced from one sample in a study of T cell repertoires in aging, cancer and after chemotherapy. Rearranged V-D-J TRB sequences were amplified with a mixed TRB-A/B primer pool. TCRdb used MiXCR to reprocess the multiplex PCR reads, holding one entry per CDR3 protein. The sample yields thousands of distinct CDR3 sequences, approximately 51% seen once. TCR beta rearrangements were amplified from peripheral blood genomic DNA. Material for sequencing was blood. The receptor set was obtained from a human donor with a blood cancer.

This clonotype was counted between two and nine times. CDR3 sequence reads: CSVGGGLGYGYTF. The CDR3 nucleotides are TGCAGCGTTGGGGGCGGCCTGGGCTATGGCTACACCTTC. The rearrangement uses TRBV29-1 and TRBJ1-2, with D possibly being TRBD1 (5 bases). Deletions cut 4 bases from V and 4 bases from J, with 13 bases between. CDR1 and CDR2 from the germline V gene are SQVTM and ANQGSEA. CDR3 length: 13 amino acids. Variable domain in full (rest from reference TRBV29-1 and TRBJ1-2): SAVISQKPSRDICQRGTSLTIQCQVDSQVTMMFWYRQQPGQSLTLIATANQGSEATYESGFVIDKFPISRPNLTFSTLTVSNMSPEDSSIYLCSVGGGLGYGYTFGSGTRLTVV.

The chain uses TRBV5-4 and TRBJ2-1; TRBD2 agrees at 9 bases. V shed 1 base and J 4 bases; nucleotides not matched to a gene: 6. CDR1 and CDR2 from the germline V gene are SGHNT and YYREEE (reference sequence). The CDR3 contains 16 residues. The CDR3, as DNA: TGTGCCAGCAGCTTGTCGGGACTAGCCACTTACAATGAGCAGTTCTTC. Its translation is CASSLSGLATYNEQFF.

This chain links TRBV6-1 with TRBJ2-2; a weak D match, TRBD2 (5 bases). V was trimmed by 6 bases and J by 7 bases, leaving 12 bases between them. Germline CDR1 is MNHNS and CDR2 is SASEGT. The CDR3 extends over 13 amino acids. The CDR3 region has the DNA TGTGCCAGCAGCCTCCTTGGACTCGGGGAGCTGTTTTTT. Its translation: CASSLLGLGELFF.

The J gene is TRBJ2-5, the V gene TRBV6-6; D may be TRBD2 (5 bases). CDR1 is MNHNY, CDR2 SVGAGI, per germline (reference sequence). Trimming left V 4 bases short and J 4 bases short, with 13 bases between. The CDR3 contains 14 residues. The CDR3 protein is CASSLRGEGETQYF. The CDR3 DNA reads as TGTGCCAGCAGTTTAAGAGGAGAGGGAGAGACCCAGTACTTC.

For the CDR3, the DNA is TGTGCCAGCAGTTACACACGGACTTACTCACCCCTCCACTTT. Protein: CASSYTRTYSPLHF. The chain uses TRBV5-6 and TRBJ1-6; D is unresolved. V was pared by 5 bases and J by 10 bases, with 16 bases between. CDR3 length: 14 residues. CDR1 SGHDT and CDR2 YYEEEE come from the germline V gene.

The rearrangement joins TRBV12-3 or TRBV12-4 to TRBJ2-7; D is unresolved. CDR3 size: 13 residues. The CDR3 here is CASGSGRQYEQYF. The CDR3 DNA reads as TGTGCTAGTGGTTCCGGACGGCAGTACGAGCAGTACTTC.

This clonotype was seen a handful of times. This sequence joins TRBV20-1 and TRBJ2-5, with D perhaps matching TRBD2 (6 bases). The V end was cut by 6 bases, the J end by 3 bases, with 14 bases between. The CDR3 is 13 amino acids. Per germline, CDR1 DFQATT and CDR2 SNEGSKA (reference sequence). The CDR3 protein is CSAEGGGEETQYF. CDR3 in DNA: TGCAGTGCAGAGGGAGGCGGGGAAGAGACCCAGTACTTC.

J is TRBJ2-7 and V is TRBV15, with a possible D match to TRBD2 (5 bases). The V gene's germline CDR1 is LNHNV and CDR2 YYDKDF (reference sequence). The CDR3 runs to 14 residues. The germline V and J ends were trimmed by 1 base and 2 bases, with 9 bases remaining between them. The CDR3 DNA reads TGTGCCACCAGCAGAGTTGCGGGCCCCTACGAGCAGTACTTC. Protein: CATSRVAGPYEQYF.

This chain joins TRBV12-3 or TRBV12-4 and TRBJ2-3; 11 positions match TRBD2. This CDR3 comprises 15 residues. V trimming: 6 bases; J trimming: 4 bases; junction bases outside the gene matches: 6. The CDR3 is CASRSSGGAPDTQYF. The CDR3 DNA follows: TGTGCCAGCAGGAGTAGCGGGGGGGCTCCAGATACGCAGTATTTT.

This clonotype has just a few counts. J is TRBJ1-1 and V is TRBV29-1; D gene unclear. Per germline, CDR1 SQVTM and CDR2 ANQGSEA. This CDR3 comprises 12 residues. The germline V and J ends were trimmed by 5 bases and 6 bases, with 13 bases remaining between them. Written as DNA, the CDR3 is TGCAGCGTTCGGGATGGTGGATCTGAAGCTTTCTTT. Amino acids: CSVRDGGSEAFF.

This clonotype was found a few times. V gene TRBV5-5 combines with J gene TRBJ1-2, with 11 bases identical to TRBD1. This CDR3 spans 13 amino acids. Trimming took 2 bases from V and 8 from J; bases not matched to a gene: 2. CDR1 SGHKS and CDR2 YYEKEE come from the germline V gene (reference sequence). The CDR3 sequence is CASSFGQGAGYTF. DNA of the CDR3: TGTGCCAGCAGCTTCGGACAGGGGGCCGGCTACACCTTC.

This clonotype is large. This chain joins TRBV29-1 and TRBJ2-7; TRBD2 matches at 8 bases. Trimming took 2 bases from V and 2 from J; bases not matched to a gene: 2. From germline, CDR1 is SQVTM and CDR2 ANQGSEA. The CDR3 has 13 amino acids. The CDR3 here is CSVETSGAYEQYF. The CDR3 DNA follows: TGCAGCGTTGAAACTAGCGGCGCCTACGAGCAGTACTTC.

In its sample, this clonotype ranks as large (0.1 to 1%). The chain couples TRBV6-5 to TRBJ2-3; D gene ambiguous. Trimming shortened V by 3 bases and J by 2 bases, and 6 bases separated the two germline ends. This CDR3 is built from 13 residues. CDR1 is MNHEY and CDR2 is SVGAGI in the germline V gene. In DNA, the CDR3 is TGTGCCAGCAGTTATCGCATCACAGATACGCAGTATTTT. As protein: CASSYRITDTQYF.

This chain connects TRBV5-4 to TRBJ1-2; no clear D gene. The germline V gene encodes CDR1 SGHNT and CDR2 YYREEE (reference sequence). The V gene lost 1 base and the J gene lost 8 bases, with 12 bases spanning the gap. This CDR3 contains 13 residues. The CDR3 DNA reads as TGTGCCAGCAGCTTGCCCGCGGGAACGGGCTACACCTTC. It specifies CASSLPAGTGYTF.

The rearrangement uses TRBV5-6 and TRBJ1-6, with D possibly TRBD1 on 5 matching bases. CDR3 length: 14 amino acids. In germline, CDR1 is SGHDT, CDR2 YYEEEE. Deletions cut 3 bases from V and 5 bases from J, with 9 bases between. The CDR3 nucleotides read TGTGCCAGCAGCTGGAGGGACGATAATTCACCCCTCCACTTT. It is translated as CASSWRDDNSPLHF.

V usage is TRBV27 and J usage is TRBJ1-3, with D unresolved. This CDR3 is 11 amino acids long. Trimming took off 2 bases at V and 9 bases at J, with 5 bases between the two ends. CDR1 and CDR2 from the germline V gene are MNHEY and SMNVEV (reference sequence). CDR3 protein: CASSLGVTIYF. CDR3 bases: TGTGCCAGCAGTTTAGGCGTCACCATATATTTT.

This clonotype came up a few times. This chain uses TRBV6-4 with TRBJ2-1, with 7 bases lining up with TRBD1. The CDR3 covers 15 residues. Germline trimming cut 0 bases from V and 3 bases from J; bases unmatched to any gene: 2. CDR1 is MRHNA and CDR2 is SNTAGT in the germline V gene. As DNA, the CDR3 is TGTGCCAGCAGTGACTCGACAGGGAACTACAATGAGCAGTTCTTC. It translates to CASSDSTGNYNEQFF.

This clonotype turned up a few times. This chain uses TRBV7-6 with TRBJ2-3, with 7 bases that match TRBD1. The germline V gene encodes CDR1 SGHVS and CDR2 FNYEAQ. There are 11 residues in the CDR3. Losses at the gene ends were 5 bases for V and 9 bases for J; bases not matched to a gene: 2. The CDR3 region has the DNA TGTGCCAGCAGCCGGGACAGAACGCAGTATTTT. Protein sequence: CASSRDRTQYF.

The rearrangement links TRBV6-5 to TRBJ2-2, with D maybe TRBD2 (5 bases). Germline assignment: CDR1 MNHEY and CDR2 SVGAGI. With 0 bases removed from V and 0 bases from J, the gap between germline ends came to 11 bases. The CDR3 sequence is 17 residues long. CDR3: CASSYSGVGPNTGELFF. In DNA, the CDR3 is TGTGCCAGCAGTTACTCGGGAGTGGGCCCGAACACCGGGGAGCTGTTTTTT.